The sequence of this T cell receptor (beta chain) was determined in a study of shared clonotypes between healthy human individuals. Study conclusions and caveats: It was the few donors that limited the genetic and exposure-history diversity represented. The study found lower generation probabilities in non-shared clonotypes than in those shared by all four donors.

The method was immunoSEQ multiplex PCR; TCRdb's version includes in-frame clones alone and lacks a portion of them. The sample carries 2 million to 2.5 million clones, 90% to 97% recorded once. Trimming shortened V by 0 bases and J by 14 bases, and 14 bases separated the two germline ends. The CDR3 loop spans 13 amino acids. Germline lookup yields CDR1 LNHDA and CDR2 SQIVND (reference sequence). A word on this clone: Its antigen is not identified.

The origin of this receptor is a man between 18 and 35 years old in good health. Sequencing used naive CD4+ T cells sorted from blood. Subset meaning: CD45RA+ positively selected. J is TRBJ2-1 and V is TRBV19; D is perhaps TRBD2 (6 bases). For the CDR3, the DNA is TGTGCCAGTAGTATAGATCACGGGAGATCGGAGTTCTTC. The encoded protein is CASSIDHGRSEFF.